The next 7 T cell receptor beta chains were all read from a single sample in a study of blood T cell repertoires in COVID-19. Measured with immunoSEQ multiplex PCR; TCRdb has only the in-frame clones, and not every one. Here the sample spans 200,000 to 300,000 clones, roughly 86% being singletons. Sequencing used peripheral blood. These receptors originate from a man between 40 and 49 years old who had recovered from COVID-19.

The CDR3 spells CAISELAGGATDTQYF. The CDR3 DNA reads TGTGCCATCAGTGAGCTAGCGGGGGGAGCGACAGATACGCAGTATTTT. The chain is built from TRBV10-3 and TRBJ2-3; 11 bases are a match to TRBD2. Germline-derived CDR1 and CDR2 are ENHRY and SYGVKD. The CDR3 length is 16 residues. The V segment lost 2 bases and the J segment 3 bases; nucleotides outside the gene matches: 4.

The chain carries TRBV6-5 and TRBJ2-2; D not certain. Trimming took 0 bases from V and 7 from J, leaving 6 bases between them. The CDR3 extends over 13 amino acids. CDR1 and CDR2 (germline): MNHEY, SVGAGI. CDR3 nucleotide sequence: TGTGCCAGCAGTTACTCGACTGGCGGGGAGCTGTTTTTT. The encoded protein is CASSYSTGGELFF.

This clone was seen just once. The rearrangement links TRBV5-4 to TRBJ2-7; 11 bases line up with TRBD2. The length of the CDR3 is 15 residues. Germline loops: CDR1 SGHNT, CDR2 YYREEE (reference sequence). The J segment lost 4 bases and the V segment lost 0 bases, leaving 3 bases of the junction unmatched. CDR3 sequence: CASSLGLAGMYEQYF. CDR3 sequence (DNA): TGTGCCAGCAGCTTGGGACTAGCGGGGATGTACGAGCAGTACTTC.

This clone appeared a single time. The rearrangement links TRBV5-4 to TRBJ2-3, with TRBD2 identical over 7 bases. V shed 0 bases, J shed 5 bases, and the junction held 6 bases outside the gene matches. The germline V gene has CDR1 SGHNT and CDR2 YYREEE (reference sequence). The CDR3 runs to 15 residues. Written as DNA, the CDR3 is TGTGCCAGCAGCTTGGAAAGGGGAGGGGTAGATACGCAGTATTTT. Translating it yields CASSLERGGVDTQYF.

The chain combines TRBV10-3 with TRBJ2-2; 9 bases agree with TRBD1. The CDR3 covers 16 residues. Per the germline V gene, CDR1 is ENHRY and CDR2 is SYGVKD. After removal of 6 bases from V and 5 bases from J, the junction contained 10 bases not matched to a gene. This CDR3 reads CAISSSGTGITGELFF. CDR3 in DNA: TGTGCCATCAGCAGCTCCGGGACAGGGATTACCGGGGAGCTGTTTTTT.

The chain recombines TRBV19 with TRBJ2-1, with D perhaps matching TRBD2 (5 bases). V dropped 1 base and J dropped 1 base, with 11 bases sitting between them. CDR1 is LNHDA, CDR2 SQIVND, per germline (reference sequence). This CDR3 is 16 amino acids long. This CDR3 reads CASSIGGLSSYNEQFF. The CDR3 DNA reads TGTGCCAGTAGTATAGGCGGGCTCTCATCCTACAATGAGCAGTTCTTC.

The gene calls are TRBV14 and TRBJ2-7; possible D gene TRBD2, 5 bases. Germline CDR1 SGHDN, CDR2 FVKESK. This CDR3 region has 14 residues. V was pared by 5 bases and J by 3 bases, with 14 bases between. The CDR3 nucleotides read TGTGCCAGCAGCGCTCGGGAAACCTTCTACGAGCAGTACTTC. Translated: CASSARETFYEQYF.